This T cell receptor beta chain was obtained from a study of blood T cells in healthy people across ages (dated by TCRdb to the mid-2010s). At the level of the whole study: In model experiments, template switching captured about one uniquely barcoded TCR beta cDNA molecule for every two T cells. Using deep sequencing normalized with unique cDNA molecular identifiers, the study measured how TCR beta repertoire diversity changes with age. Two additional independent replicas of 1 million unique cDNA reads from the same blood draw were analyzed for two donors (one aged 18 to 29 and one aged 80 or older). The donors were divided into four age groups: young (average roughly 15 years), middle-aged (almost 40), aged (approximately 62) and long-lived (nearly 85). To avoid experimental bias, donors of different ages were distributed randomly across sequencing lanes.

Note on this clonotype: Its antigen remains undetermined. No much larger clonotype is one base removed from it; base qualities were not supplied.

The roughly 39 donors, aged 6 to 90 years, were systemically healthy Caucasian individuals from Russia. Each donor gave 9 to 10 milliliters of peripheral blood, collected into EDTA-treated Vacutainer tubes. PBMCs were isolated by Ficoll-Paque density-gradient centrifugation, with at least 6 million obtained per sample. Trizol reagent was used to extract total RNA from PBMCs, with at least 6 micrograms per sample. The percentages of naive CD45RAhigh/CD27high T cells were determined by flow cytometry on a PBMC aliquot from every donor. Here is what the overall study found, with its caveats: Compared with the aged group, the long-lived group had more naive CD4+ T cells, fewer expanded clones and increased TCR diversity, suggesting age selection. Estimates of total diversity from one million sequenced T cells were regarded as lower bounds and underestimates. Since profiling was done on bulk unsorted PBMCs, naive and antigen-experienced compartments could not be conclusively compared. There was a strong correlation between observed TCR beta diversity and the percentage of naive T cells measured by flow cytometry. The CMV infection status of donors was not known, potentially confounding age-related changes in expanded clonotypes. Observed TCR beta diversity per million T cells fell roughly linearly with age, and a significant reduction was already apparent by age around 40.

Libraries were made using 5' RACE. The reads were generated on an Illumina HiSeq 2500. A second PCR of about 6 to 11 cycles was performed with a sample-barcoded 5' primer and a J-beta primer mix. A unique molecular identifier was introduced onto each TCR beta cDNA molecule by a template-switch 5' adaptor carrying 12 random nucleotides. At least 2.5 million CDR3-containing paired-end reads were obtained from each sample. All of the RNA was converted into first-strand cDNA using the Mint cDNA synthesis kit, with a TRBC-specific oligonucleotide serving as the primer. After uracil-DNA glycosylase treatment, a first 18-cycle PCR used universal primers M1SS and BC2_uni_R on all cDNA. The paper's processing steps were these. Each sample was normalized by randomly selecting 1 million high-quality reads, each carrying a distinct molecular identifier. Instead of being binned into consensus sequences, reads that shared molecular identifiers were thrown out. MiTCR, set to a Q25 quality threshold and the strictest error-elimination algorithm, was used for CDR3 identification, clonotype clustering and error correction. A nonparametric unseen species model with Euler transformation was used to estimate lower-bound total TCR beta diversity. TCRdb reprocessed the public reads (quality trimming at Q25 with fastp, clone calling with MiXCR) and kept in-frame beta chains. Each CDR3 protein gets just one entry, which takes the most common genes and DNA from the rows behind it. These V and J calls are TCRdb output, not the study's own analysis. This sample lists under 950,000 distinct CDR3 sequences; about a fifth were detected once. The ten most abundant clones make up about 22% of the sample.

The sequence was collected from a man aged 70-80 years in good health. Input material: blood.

CDR3 region: CASSLGGNRETQYF. The DNA reads as follows: TGTGCCAGCAGCTTAGGAGGGAATAGAGAGACCCAGTACTTC. The V and J segments used are TRBV7-2 and TRBJ2-5; D gene: possibly TRBD2, on 5 matching bases. Trimming takes 1 base from V and 4 bases from J, and the germline ends sit 10 bases apart. The germline V gene supplies CDR1 SGHTA and CDR2 FQGNSA. The cysteine opens and the phenylalanine closes a CDR3 of 14 amino acids. Of the read, only the CDR3 DNA is kept; its 42 bases are in frame from base 1.